A selection of T cell receptor beta chains follows, all from one sample in a study of T cell repertoires in cytomegalovirus infection. One entry per CDR3 protein, called by TCRdb with MiXCR from the reads. The sample has 300,000 to 450,000 distinct CDR3 sequences, 15% to 20% seen once. Source material: PBMCs. The source is a human donor in good health (CMV status not recorded). Some clones in this sample may be carry-over from other donors' samples. Each CDR3 is given with its conserved first and last residue. Fields, in order: V gene, D gene, J gene, clone size, CDR3 DNA, CDR3 protein. D genes are given only for firm matches. Clone size is not always given. Where it is, it says once, few, many or a class for expanded clones.

>TRBV2|TRBD1|TRBJ1-1|many
TGTGCCAGCAGCTCGACAGGGCGGACTGAAGCTTTCTTT
CASSSTGRTEAFF
>TRBV11-2|TRBD1|TRBJ1-3|few
TGTGCCAGCAGCTTAGGGGGCCAGGGGGGCTCTGGAAACACCATATATTTT
CASSLGGQGGSGNTIYF
>TRBV2|TRBD2|TRBJ2-1|few
TGTGCCAGCGTACCTAGCGGGGGGGCCTGGTCCTACAATGAGCAGTTCTTC
CASVPSGGAWSYNEQFF
>TRBV11-2|-|TRBJ2-1|few
TGTGCCAGCAGCTTAGATATTTGGGGGAGTGAAGCGGAGCAGTTCTTC
CASSLDIWGSEAEQFF
>TRBV12-3/TRBV12-4|-|TRBJ2-3|many
TGTGCCAGCAGTTTCTCGGGAGACTCTAGCACAGATACGCAGTATTTT
CASSFSGDSSTDTQYF
>TRBV5-1|-|TRBJ1-1|many
TGTGCCAGCAGCTTAGAAGTGAACACTGAAGCTTTCTTT
CASSLEVNTEAFF
>TRBV5-5|-|TRBJ2-1|few
TGTGCCAGCAGCTTCAGGGGCGCGGGTACGAATGAGCAGTTCTTC
CASSFRGAGTNEQFF
>TRBV19|TRBD2|TRBJ2-1|few
TGTGCCAGTAGTATAGTTGCTAGCGGGGATAATGAGCAGTTCTTC
CASSIVASGDNEQFF
>TRBV11-2|TRBD1|TRBJ2-7|many
TGTGCCAGCAGCTTGGACAGGTACGAGCAGTACTTC
CASSLDRYEQYF
>TRBV30|TRBD1|TRBJ2-7|few
TGTGCCTGGAGTTGGGACAGGGAAACGATCTACGAGCAGTACTTC
CAWSWDRETIYEQYF
>TRBV5-1|TRBD1|TRBJ1-1|few
TGCGCCAGCAGCCCCCAGGGGGCTTGGACTGAAGCTTTCTTT
CASSPQGAWTEAFF
>TRBV7-8|-|TRBJ1-1|-
TGTGCCAGCAGCAGCCGGGACATCTCCATGAACACTGAAGCTTTCTTT
CASSSRDISMNTEAFF
>TRBV7-2|-|TRBJ2-1|-
TGTGCCAGCAGCTCACCCCCTACCCCAACCTACAATGAGCAGTTCTTC
CASSSPPTPTYNEQFF
>TRBV7-9|-|TRBJ2-3|many
TGTGCCAGCAGCATCGGACAAGTCACAGATACGCAGTATTTT
CASSIGQVTDTQYF
>TRBV6-2/TRBV6-3|TRBD1|TRBJ1-1|many
TGTGCCAGCAGCCCCGGACAGGGCAGGCGGAGAAGTGCTGAAGCTTTCTTT
CASSPGQGRRRSAEAFF
>TRBV7-6|TRBD2|TRBJ2-3|many
TGTGCCAGCAGCTCTCTCAGCGGGGCCTTCACAGATACGCAGTATTTT
CASSSLSGAFTDTQYF
>TRBV6-1|-|TRBJ1-5|-
TGTGCCAGCAGTGAAGCGGATACAGGGACCCCCAATCAGCCCCAGCATTTT
CASSEADTGTPNQPQHF
>TRBV27|-|TRBJ2-7|-
TGTGCCAGCAGCGGAGGGGACGAGCAGTACTTC
CASSGGDEQYF
>TRBV20-1|-|TRBJ2-5|few
TGCAGTGCTAGTAGGCGGGACGAGACCCAGTACTTC
CSASRRDETQYF
>TRBV12-3/TRBV12-4|-|TRBJ2-2|-
TGTGCCAGCAGGGCCGGGACATCAACCGGGGAGCTGTTTTTT
CASRAGTSTGELFF
>TRBV2|-|TRBJ1-5|few
TGTGCCAGCAGTGAAGGGGTGACAGGAGGCGGTCAGCCCCAGCATTTT
CASSEGVTGGGQPQHF
>TRBV29-1|-|TRBJ2-3|few
TGCAGCGTTGCAGGCCATAGGGGCGCAGATACGCAGTATTTT
CSVAGHRGADTQYF
>TRBV28|TRBD1|TRBJ2-5|-
TGTGCCAGCAGTTCGGACAGGAAAGAGACCCAGTACTTC
CASSSDRKETQYF
>TRBV7-9|-|TRBJ2-3|many
TGTGCCAGCAGCTTAGAATATTTT
CASSLEYF
>TRBV20-1|-|TRBJ1-1|-
TGCAGTGCTAGAGTATCACCGGGGGCGCAGGACACTGAAGCTTTCTTT
CSARVSPGAQDTEAFF
>TRBV20-1|TRBD2|TRBJ2-5|-
TGCAGTGCTAGAGATCCGGGACTAGCGGGGGAGACCCAGTACTTC
CSARDPGLAGETQYF
>TRBV5-1|TRBD1|TRBJ1-2|few
TGCGCCAGCAGTTACGGACAGGGAAGTGGCTACACCTTC
CASSYGQGSGYTF
>TRBV12-3/TRBV12-4|TRBD2|TRBJ2-5|many
TGTGCCAGCAGATCGGGGGGGCGGGAGACCCAGTACTTC
CASRSGGRETQYF
>TRBV20-1|-|TRBJ2-1|-
TGCAGTGCTAGCTCGATCAATGAGCAGTTCTTC
CSASSINEQFF
>TRBV4-3|-|TRBJ1-2|many
TGCGCCAGCAGCCAAGATCCCCGGGACAACTATGGCTACACCTTC
CASSQDPRDNYGYTF
>TRBV29-1|-|TRBJ2-3|few
TGCAGCGGTCGAGTGGCAGATACGCAGTATTTT
CSGRVADTQYF
>TRBV2|-|TRBJ2-2|-
TGTGCCAGCGGGTCCCTGGGTGGGGAGCTGTTTTTT
CASGSLGGELFF
>TRBV2|-|TRBJ2-2|-
TGTGCCAGCAGTGATTCGCGGAACACCGGGGAGCTGTTTTTT
CASSDSRNTGELFF
>TRBV7-2|-|TRBJ2-7|many
TGTGCCAGCAGCTTACGGGGGAGTGTCTACGAGCAGTACTTC
CASSLRGSVYEQYF
>TRBV19|TRBD2|TRBJ2-2|-
TGTGCCACCCAAGGGCGGGGGAATACCGGGGAGCTGTTTTTT
CATQGRGNTGELFF
>TRBV6-2/TRBV6-3|TRBD2|TRBJ2-7|few
TGTGCCAGCAGCGATTCTCGACTAGCTACCTACGAGCAGTACTTC
CASSDSRLATYEQYF
>TRBV4-3|-|TRBJ1-1|few
TGCGCCAGCAGCCAAGAGAGGGATAACACTGAAGCTTTCTTT
CASSQERDNTEAFF
>TRBV2|-|TRBJ1-4|-
TGTGCCAGCCAGGGTACTAAAGAAAAACTGTTTTTT
CASQGTKEKLFF
>TRBV7-8|TRBD2|TRBJ2-1|many
TGTGCCAGCAGCAAAAGGACTAGCGGGAGTAGTAATGAGCAGTTCTTC
CASSKRTSGSSNEQFF
>TRBV7-6|TRBD2|TRBJ2-1|many
TGTGCCAGCAGCAGAGGGACTAGCGGGAGGAGCTCCTACAATGAGCAGTTCTTC
CASSRGTSGRSSYNEQFF
>TRBV12-3/TRBV12-4|-|TRBJ1-5|-
TGTGCCAGCAGTTCCTCCTCGGCGGTACGGCCCCAGCATTTT
CASSSSSAVRPQHF
>TRBV7-2|-|TRBJ1-1|many
TGTGCCAGCAGCTTAGTGGCAGGGTTCGCTTTCTTT
CASSLVAGFAFF
>TRBV2|-|TRBJ2-7|-
TGTGCCAGCATCAGATCCTGGGGATACTCCTACGAGCAGTACTTC
CASIRSWGYSYEQYF
>TRBV14|-|TRBJ2-1|-
TGTGCCAGCAGCCAAGAGATACAGGGTCGGGAGCAGTTCTTC
CASSQEIQGREQFF
>TRBV28|TRBD1|TRBJ2-1|many
TGTGCCAGCAGGCTAGCAGGGGGCGAAGAGCAGTTCTTC
CASRLAGGEEQFF
>TRBV24-1|-|TRBJ1-5|once
TGTGCCACCAGTGACCGCTCTCAGCCCCAGCATTTT
CATSDRSQPQHF
>TRBV27|-|TRBJ2-5|many
TGTGCCAGCTCCTCGAGGGTAAGGGGGTACCAAGAGACCCAGTACTTC
CASSSRVRGYQETQYF
>TRBV28|TRBD1|TRBJ1-3|few
TGTGCCAGCAGAGGGACAGTGTATGGAAACACCATATATTTT
CASRGTVYGNTIYF